This T cell receptor beta chain derives from a study of T cell responses to AZD1222 COVID-19 vaccine. Repertoires were generated with immunoSEQ multiplex PCR, while TCRdb's copy carries only in-frame clones and drops some. The table shows approximately 140,000 clones, with more than 85% occurring only once. The CDR3 is 14 amino acids. The V and J ends lost 1 base and 5 bases respectively, with 8 bases between them. Germline V gene data show CDR1 as MNHNS and CDR2 as SASEGT. The specimen was peripheral blood, collected 28 days after the second AZD1222 dose. The sequence derives from an adult who received the AZD1222 COVID-19 vaccine. J is TRBJ1-4 and V is TRBV6-1; D remains ambiguous. The CDR3 DNA reads TGTGCCAGCAGTGAAGGGACCCTAAATGAAAAACTGTTTTTT. Translation: CASSEGTLNEKLFF.